These 2 T cell receptor beta chains share one sample of origin, sequenced in a study of T-cell reconstitution after alpha-beta-depleted transplantation in children. Unique molecular identifiers featured in how the TCRbeta library was prepared. TCRdb re-analysed the PCR reads in MiXCR, keeping a single row per CDR3 protein. The table records around 440,000 distinct CDR3 sequences, roughly 10% of them present only once. This material consisted of PBMCs, taken before TCRalphabeta/CD19-depleted stem cell transplant. The receptors come from a child aged 2 to 15 with inherited bone marrow failure, due to receive a stem cell transplant.

This sequence joins TRBV5-6 and TRBJ1-6, with 9 positions matching TRBD1. V lost 3 bases to trimming and J lost 6 bases; unmatched junction nucleotides: 1. Looked up from germline, CDR1 is SGHDT and CDR2 is YYEEEE. This CDR3 is 14 amino acids long. The DNA for the CDR3 is TGTGCCAGCAGCTGGACAGGGGTTAATTCACCCCTCCACTTT. Translated: CASSWTGVNSPLHF.

At least ten counts were recorded for this clonotype. The V and J genes are TRBV2 and TRBJ1-2, with D maybe TRBD1 (5 bases). The V and J ends lost 6 bases and 4 bases respectively, with 12 bases between them. This CDR3 has 13 residues. CDR1 is SNHLY and CDR2 is FYNNEI in the germline V gene. The CDR3 reads CASSGDGTYGYTF. The CDR3 coding sequence is TGTGCCAGCAGCGGGGACGGAACCTATGGCTACACCTTC.